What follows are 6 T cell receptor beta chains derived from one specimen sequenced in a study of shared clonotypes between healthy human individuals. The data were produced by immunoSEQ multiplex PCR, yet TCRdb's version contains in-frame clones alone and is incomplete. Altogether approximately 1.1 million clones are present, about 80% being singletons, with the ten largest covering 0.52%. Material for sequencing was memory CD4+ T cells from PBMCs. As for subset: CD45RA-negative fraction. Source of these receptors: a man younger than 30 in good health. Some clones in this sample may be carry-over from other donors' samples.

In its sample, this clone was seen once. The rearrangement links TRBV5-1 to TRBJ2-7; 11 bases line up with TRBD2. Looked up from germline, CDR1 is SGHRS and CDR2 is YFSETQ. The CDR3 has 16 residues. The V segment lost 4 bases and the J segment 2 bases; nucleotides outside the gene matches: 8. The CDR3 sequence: CASSPRTSGPTYEQYF. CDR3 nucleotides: TGCGCCAGCAGCCCCCGGACTAGCGGGCCCACCTACGAGCAGTACTTC.

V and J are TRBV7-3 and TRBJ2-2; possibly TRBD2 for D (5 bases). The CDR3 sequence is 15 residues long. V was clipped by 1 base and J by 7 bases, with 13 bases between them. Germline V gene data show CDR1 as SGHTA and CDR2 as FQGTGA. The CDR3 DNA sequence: TGTGCCAGCAGCTTAAGCCCCGTTGAGGGCGGGGAGCTGTTTTTT. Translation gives CASSLSPVEGGELFF.

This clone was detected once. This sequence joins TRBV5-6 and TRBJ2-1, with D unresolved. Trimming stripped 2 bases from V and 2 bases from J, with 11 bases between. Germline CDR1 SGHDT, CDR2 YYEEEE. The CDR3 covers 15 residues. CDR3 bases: TGTGCCAGCAGCTTCACACCGCCTACCTACAATGAGCAGTTCTTC. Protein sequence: CASSFTPPTYNEQFF. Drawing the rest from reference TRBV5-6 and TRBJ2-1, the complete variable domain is DAGVTQSPTHLIKTRGQQVTLRCSPKSGHDTVSWYQQALGQGPQFIFQYYEEEERQRGNFPDRFSGHQFPNYSSELNVNALLLGDSALYLCASSFTPPTYNEQFFGPGTRLTVL.

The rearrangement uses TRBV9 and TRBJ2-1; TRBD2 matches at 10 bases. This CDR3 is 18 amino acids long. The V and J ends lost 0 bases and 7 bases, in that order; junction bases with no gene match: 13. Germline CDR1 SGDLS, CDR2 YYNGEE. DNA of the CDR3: TGTGCCAGCAGCGTAGCTACGGGGGTGGGACTAGCGAGGAATGAGCAGTTCTTC. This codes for CASSVATGVGLARNEQFF.

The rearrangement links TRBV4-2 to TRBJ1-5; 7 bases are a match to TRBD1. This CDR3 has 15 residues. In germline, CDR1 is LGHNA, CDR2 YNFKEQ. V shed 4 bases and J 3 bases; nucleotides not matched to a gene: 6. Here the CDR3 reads CASSLDRDPNQPQHF. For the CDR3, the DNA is TGTGCCAGCAGCCTCGACAGGGATCCCAATCAGCCCCAGCATTTT.

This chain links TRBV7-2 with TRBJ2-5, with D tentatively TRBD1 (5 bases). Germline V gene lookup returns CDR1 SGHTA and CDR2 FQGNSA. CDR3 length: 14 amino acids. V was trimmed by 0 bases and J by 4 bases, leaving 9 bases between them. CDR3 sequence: CASSLAGQGETQYF. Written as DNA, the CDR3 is TGTGCCAGCAGCTTAGCAGGGCAGGGAGAGACCCAGTACTTC.